This T cell receptor beta chain comes out of a study of T cell responses to AZD1222 COVID-19 vaccine. CDR1 is SGHDN and CDR2 is FVKESK in the germline V gene. The CDR3 runs to 18 residues. V lost 1 base and J lost 5; bases outside the gene matches: 10. The assay was immunoSEQ multiplex PCR, and TCRdb's table has in-frame clones only and misses some. Of around 92,000 clones listed, about 91% are singletons. The chain combines TRBV14 with TRBJ2-5, with 13 bases matching TRBD2. The receptor was isolated from an adult in good health. The material was peripheral blood, obtained on day 0 of AZD1222 vaccination. The CDR3 loop reads CASSQGTSGSSPWETQYF. The CDR3, as DNA: TGTGCCAGCAGCCAAGGGACTAGCGGGAGCTCCCCCTGGGAGACCCAGTACTTC.